This paragraph covers one TCR beta chain sequence. This sample stems from a study of blood T cell repertoires in COVID-19. Whole-study context: Whether acute or convalescent, the COVID-19 samples came from the United States, Italy and Spain. T cells, B-cell-depleted T cells, or PBMCs supplied cDNA or gDNA.

Generated by immunoSEQ multiplex PCR, the TCRdb table keeps only in-frame clones and is missing some. The sample has about 270,000 clones; 80% to 90% are singletons. Enrollees, roughly 18 to 95 years old, lived in approximately 24 US areas. CDR1 is MGHRA and CDR2 is YSYEKL in the germline V gene. Deletions cut 2 bases from V and 5 bases from J, with 15 bases between. The CDR3 is made up of 15 amino acids. The V and J genes are TRBV4-1 and TRBJ2-5; no reliable D call. This clonotype originated in a woman in her 30s with acute COVID-19. Sequencing was carried out using PBMCs or T cells enriched from blood (not recorded which). The CDR3 nucleotides are TGCGCCAGCAGCCAAAAGGCGTCCGGGTTGGAGACCCAGTACTTC. Translation gives CASSQKASGLETQYF.